Below, 16 T cell receptor beta chains from the same sample are listed, as sequenced in a study of OX40 agonist ivuxolimab in advanced cancers. Produced via immunoSEQ multiplex PCR; TCRdb's table is partial and in-frame only. Of around 23,000 clones detected, approximately 80% appear once; the ten largest clones hold about 23%. Here the sequenced sample was CD4+ or CD8+ T cells sorted from blood, taken in a trial of the OX40 agonist ivuxolimab. The receptors were sampled from an adult with an advanced solid tumor such as melanoma, head and neck, liver or kidney cancer.

J is TRBJ2-1 and V is TRBV7-3; 11 nucleotides line up with TRBD2. This CDR3 is 18 amino acids long. V lost 1 base to trimming and J lost 4 bases; unmatched junction nucleotides: 9. From germline, CDR1 is SGHTA and CDR2 FQGTGA. CDR3 nucleotides: TGTGCCAGCAGCTTAAACCCTTTCATAGCGGGGGGGTACAATGAGCAGTTCTTC. Its protein product is CASSLNPFIAGGYNEQFF.

This chain connects TRBV5-6 to TRBJ2-2; the D gene is possibly TRBD1 (6 bases). Per the germline V gene, CDR1 is SGHDT and CDR2 is YYEEEE. This CDR3 is built from 14 residues. V lost 2 bases to trimming and J lost 8 bases, with 13 bases between them. The CDR3, as DNA: TGTGCCAGCAGCTTTCGCAGGGGTAAAGGGGAGCTGTTTTTT. This codes for CASSFRRGKGELFF.

This clone was recorded a few times. The genes are TRBV28 and TRBJ1-1, with 8 bases lining up with TRBD1. In germline, CDR1 is MDHEN, CDR2 SYDVKM. CDR3 size: 14 residues. J lost 6 bases, V lost 5 bases, and 8 bases had no gene match. The CDR3 coding sequence is TGTGCCAGCAGTCAATGGACAGGGAGGGCTGAAGCTTTCTTT. This translates into CASSQWTGRAEAFF. Full variable domain (missing parts from reference TRBV28 and TRBJ1-1): DVKVTQSSRYLVKRTGEKVFLECVQDMDHENMFWYRQDPGLGLRLIYFSYDVKMKEKGDIPEGYSVSREKKERFSLILESASTNQTSMYLCASSQWTGRAEAFFGQGTRLTVV.

The rearrangement joins TRBV27 to TRBJ2-1, with D maybe TRBD1 (6 bases). This CDR3 region has 14 residues. Looked up from germline, CDR1 is MNHEY and CDR2 is SMNVEV (reference sequence). Between the trimmed V and J ends, which lost 8 bases and 0 bases, there was a span of 11 bases. As DNA, the CDR3 is TGTGCCAGCGCCACAGGGCTCTCCTACAATGAGCAGTTCTTC. Translation: CASATGLSYNEQFF.

V usage is TRBV19 and J usage is TRBJ2-1, with TRBD1 matching over 7 bases. J gave up 4 bases and V 7 bases, and 10 bases lay outside the gene matches. Germline V gives CDR1 LNHDA, CDR2 SQIVND (reference sequence). The CDR3 is 15 amino acids. The CDR3 protein is CASTIGDSRYNEQFF. The DNA for the CDR3 is TGTGCCAGTACCATAGGGGACAGCCGTTACAATGAGCAGTTCTTC.

This sequence joins TRBV5-6 and TRBJ1-6; D is perhaps TRBD1 (5 bases). V was shortened by 0 bases and J by 5 bases, with 9 bases between the two germline ends. The germline gives CDR1 SGHDT, CDR2 YYEEEE. The CDR3 is 15 amino acids. The CDR3 is CASSLGDGDNSPLHF. CDR3 DNA: TGTGCCAGCAGCTTGGGGGACGGTGATAATTCACCCCTCCACTTT.

The chain uses TRBV4-3 and TRBJ1-1, with D uncertain. V shed 0 bases and J shed 6 bases, with 11 bases lying between them. This CDR3 has 14 residues. Germline CDR1 is LGHNA and CDR2 is YSLEER. The CDR3 sequence: CASSQDLGSAEAFF. The DNA for the CDR3 is TGCGCCAGCAGCCAAGACCTCGGCAGCGCTGAAGCTTTCTTT.

The J gene is TRBJ2-7, the V gene TRBV7-6, with TRBD2 identical over 10 bases. CDR1 is SGHVS and CDR2 is FNYEAQ in the germline V gene. After removal of 0 bases from V and 3 bases from J, the junction contained 5 bases not matched to a gene. The CDR3 loop spans 16 amino acids. In nucleotides, the CDR3 is TGTGCCAGCAGCTTAGCTCTAGCGGGAGAGAACTACGAGCAGTACTTC. Amino acids: CASSLALAGENYEQYF.

The chain couples TRBV5-6 to TRBJ1-1; D gene ambiguous. The CDR3 runs to 14 residues. Trimming pared 0 bases from V and 1 base from J, leaving 7 bases between. Per germline, CDR1 SGHDT and CDR2 YYEEEE. The CDR3 DNA reads TGTGCCAGCAGCTTGGAGGACGGGAACACTGAAGCTTTCTTT. Its protein product is CASSLEDGNTEAFF.

The chain uses TRBV27 and TRBJ2-5; D perhaps matches TRBD2 (5 bases). The CDR3 contains 13 residues. Germline CDR1 reads MNHEY; CDR2 reads SMNVEV (reference sequence). The V end was cut by 5 bases, the J end by 0 bases, with 7 bases between. The DNA of the CDR3 is TGTGCCAGCAGTCCCGGGAACCAAGAGACCCAGTACTTC. Its translation is CASSPGNQETQYF.

The chain joins TRBV19 to TRBJ1-6; possible D gene TRBD1, 5 bases. Between the trimmed V and J ends, which lost 6 bases and 6 bases, there was a span of 15 bases. Germline loops: CDR1 LNHDA, CDR2 SQIVND (reference sequence). The CDR3 has 15 residues. CDR3 amino acids: CASRGLLGSNSPLHF. In nucleotides, the CDR3 is TGTGCCAGTAGGGGACTGCTAGGCTCTAATTCACCCCTCCACTTT.

This clone was recorded a few times. V usage is TRBV7-8 and J usage is TRBJ2-5; the match to TRBD2 covers 8 bases. After removal of 2 bases from V and 3 bases from J, the junction contained 2 bases not matched to a gene. The CDR3 has 14 residues. The V gene's germline CDR1 is SGHVS and CDR2 FQNEAQ. As DNA, the CDR3 is TGTGCCAGCAGCTTACGGCGGGGGGAAGAGACCCAGTACTTC. Translated: CASSLRRGEETQYF. The full variable domain, its missing parts supplied by reference TRBV7-8 and TRBJ2-5, is GAGVSQSPRYKVAKRGQDVALRCDPISGHVSLFWYQQALGQGPEFLTYFQNEAQLDKSGLPSDRFFAERPEGSVSTLKIQRTQQEDSAVYLCASSLRRGEETQYFGPGTRLLVL.

The J gene is TRBJ1-1, the V gene TRBV7-3, with 8 bases fitting TRBD1. CDR3 length: 13 residues. Per the germline V gene, CDR1 is SGHTA and CDR2 is FQGTGA. The V segment lost 5 bases and the J segment 7 bases; nucleotides outside the gene matches: 6. The CDR3 sequence: CASSPTGAGEAFF. The CDR3 coding sequence is TGTGCCAGCAGCCCGACAGGGGCGGGTGAAGCTTTCTTT.

V gene TRBV10-3 combines with J gene TRBJ2-1; the D gene is possibly TRBD2 (6 bases). CDR1 ENHRY and CDR2 SYGVKD come from the germline V gene. Trimming stripped 4 bases from V and 0 bases from J, with 16 bases between. CDR3 length: 17 amino acids. In DNA form, the CDR3 reads TGTGCCATCAGTGCCCAAGGTAGCGGTAGCTCCTACAATGAGCAGTTCTTC. It yields the protein CAISAQGSGSSYNEQFF.

The table lists this clone with a few counts. V is TRBV29-1 and J is TRBJ2-7; 15 nucleotides match TRBD2. Germline assignment: CDR1 SQVTM and CDR2 ANQGSEA. CDR3 length equals 20 residues. The ends lost 6 bases at V and 0 bases at J; junction bases unmatched: 18. The DNA for the CDR3 is TGCAGCGTCCCCCTCTATCCATCTGGGACTAGCGGGGGGCCCTCCTACGAGCAGTACTTC. Residues: CSVPLYPSGTSGGPSYEQYF.

The chain couples TRBV7-9 to TRBJ2-7; possibly TRBD1 or TRBD2 for D (5 bases each). The V end lost 3 bases, the J end lost 5 bases, and 14 bases lay between the germline ends. Germline CDR1 reads SEHNR; CDR2 reads FQNEAQ (reference sequence). The CDR3 runs to 14 residues. CDR3 DNA: TGTGCCAGCAGCTTGGTGGGGGTAACGAACGAGCAGTACTTC. This sequence encodes CASSLVGVTNEQYF.